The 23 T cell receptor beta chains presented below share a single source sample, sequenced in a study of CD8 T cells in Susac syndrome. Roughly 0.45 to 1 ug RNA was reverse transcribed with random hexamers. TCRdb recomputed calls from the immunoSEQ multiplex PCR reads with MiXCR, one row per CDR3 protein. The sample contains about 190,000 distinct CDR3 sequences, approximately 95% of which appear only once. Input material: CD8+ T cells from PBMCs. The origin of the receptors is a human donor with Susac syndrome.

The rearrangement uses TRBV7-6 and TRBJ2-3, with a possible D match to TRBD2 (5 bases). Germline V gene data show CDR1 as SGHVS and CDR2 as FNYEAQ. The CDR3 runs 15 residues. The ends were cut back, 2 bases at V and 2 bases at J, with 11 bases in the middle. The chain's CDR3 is CASSLTAAFTDTQYF. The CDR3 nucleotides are TGTGCCAGCAGCTTAACAGCGGCCTTCACAGATACGCAGTATTTT.

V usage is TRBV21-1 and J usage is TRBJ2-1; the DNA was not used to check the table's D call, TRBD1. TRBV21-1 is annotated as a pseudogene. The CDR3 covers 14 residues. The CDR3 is CASSKLDRGNEQFF. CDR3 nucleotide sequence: TGTGCCAGCAGCAAACTTGACAGGGGCAATGAGCAGTTCTTC.

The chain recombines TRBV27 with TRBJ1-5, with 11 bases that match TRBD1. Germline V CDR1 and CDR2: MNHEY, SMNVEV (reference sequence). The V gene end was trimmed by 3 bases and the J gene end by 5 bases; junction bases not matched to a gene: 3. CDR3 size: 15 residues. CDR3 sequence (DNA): TGTGCCAGCAGTTTGAGGACAGGGGGCGATCAGCCCCAGCATTTT. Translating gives CASSLRTGGDQPQHF.

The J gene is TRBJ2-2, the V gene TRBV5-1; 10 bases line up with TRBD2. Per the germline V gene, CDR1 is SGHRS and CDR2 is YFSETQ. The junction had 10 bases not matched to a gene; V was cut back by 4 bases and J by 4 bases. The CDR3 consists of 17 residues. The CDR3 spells CASSTLGPSGGTGELFF. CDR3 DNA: TGCGCCAGCAGCACCCTAGGACCTAGCGGGGGCACCGGGGAGCTGTTTTTT.

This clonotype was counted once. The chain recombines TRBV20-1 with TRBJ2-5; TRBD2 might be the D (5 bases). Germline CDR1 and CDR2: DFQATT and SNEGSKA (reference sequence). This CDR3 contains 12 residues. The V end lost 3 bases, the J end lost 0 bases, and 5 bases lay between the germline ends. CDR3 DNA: TGCAGTGCTAGGACTAACCAAGAGACCCAGTACTTC. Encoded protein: CSARTNQETQYF.

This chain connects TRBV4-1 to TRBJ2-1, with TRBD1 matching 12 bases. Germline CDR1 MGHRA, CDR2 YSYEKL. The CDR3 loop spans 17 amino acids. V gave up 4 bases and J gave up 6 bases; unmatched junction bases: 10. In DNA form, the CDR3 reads TGCGCCAGCAGCCCTGGGACAGGGGGCGCGATGCCCAATGAGCAGTTCTTC. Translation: CASSPGTGGAMPNEQFF.

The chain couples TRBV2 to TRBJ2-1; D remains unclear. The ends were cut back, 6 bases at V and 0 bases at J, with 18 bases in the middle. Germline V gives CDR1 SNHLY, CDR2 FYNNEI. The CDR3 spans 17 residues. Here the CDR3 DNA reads TGTGCCAGCAGAAGGATTCCGGCCCAGGACTCCTACAATGAGCAGTTCTTC. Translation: CASRRIPAQDSYNEQFF.

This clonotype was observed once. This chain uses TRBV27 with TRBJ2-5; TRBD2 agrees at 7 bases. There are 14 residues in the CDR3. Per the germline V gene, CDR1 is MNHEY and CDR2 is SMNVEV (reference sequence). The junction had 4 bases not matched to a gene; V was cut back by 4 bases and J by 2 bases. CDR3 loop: CASSSGLTQETQYF. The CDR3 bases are TGTGCCAGCAGTTCGGGACTAACACAAGAGACCCAGTACTTC.

As DNA, the CDR3 is TGTGCCAGCGCTGTACAGGGTTTTGAAGCTTTCTTT. It is translated as CASAVQGFEAFF. The chain combines TRBV6-5 with TRBJ1-1; D may be TRBD1 (6 bases). Germline loops: CDR1 MNHEY, CDR2 SVGAGI. This CDR3 spans 12 amino acids. Trimming removed 8 bases at V and 7 bases at J, with 14 bases between.

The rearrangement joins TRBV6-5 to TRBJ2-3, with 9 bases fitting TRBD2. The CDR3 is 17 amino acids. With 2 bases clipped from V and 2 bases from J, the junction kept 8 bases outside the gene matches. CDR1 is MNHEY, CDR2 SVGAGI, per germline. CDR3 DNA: TGTGCCAGCAGTTACCCCAGCGGGGGGCAAACCACAGATACGCAGTATTTT. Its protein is CASSYPSGGQTTDTQYF.

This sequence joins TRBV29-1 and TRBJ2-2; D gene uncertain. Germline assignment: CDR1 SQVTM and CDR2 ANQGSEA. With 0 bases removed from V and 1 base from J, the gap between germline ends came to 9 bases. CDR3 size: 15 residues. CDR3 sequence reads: CSVEEGSLNTGELFF. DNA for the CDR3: TGCAGCGTTGAAGAAGGCAGCTTGAACACCGGGGAGCTGTTTTTT.

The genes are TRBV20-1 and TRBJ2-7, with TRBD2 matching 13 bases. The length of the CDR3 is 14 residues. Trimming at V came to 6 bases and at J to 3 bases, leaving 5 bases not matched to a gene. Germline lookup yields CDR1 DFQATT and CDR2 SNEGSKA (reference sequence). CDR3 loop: CSATTSGRFYEQYF. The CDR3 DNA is TGCAGTGCAACGACTAGCGGGAGGTTCTACGAGCAGTACTTC.

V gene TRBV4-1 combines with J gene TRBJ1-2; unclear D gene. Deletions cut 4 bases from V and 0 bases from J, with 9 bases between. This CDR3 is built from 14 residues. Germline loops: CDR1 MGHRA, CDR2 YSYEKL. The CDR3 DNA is TGCGCCAGCAGCCCACCGACATCTAACTATGGCTACACCTTC. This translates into CASSPPTSNYGYTF.

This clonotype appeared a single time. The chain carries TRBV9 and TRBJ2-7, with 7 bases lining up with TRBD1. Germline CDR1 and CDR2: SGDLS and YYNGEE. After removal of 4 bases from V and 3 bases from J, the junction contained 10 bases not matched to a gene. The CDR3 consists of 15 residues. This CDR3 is CASSSEGAWGYEQYF. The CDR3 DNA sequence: TGTGCCAGCAGCTCCGAGGGGGCCTGGGGCTACGAGCAGTACTTC.

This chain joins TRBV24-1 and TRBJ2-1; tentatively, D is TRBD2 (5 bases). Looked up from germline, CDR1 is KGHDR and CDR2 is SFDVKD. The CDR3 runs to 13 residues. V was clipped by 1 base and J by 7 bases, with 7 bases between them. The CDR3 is CATSDFRGNEQFF. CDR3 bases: TGTGCCACCAGTGATTTTCGCGGGAATGAGCAGTTCTTC.

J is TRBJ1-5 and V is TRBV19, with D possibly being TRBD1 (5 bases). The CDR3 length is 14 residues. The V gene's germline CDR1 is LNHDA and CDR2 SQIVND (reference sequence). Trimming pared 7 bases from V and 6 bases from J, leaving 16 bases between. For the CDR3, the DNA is TGTGCCAGTATGTGGGGGGAAAGTGGTCAGCCCCAGCATTTT. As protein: CASMWGESGQPQHF.

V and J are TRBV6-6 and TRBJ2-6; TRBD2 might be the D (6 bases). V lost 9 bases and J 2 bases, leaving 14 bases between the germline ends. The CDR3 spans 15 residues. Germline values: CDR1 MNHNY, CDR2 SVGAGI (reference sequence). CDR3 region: CASSASGAGANVLTF. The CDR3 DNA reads TGTGCCAGTTCAGCTTCGGGGGCTGGGGCCAACGTCCTGACTTTC.

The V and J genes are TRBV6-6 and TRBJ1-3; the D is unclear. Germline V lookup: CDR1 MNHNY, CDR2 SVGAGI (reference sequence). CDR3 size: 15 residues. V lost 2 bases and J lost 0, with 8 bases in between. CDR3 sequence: CASSYVDYSGNTIYF. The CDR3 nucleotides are TGTGCCAGCAGTTACGTCGACTACTCTGGAAACACCATATATTTT.

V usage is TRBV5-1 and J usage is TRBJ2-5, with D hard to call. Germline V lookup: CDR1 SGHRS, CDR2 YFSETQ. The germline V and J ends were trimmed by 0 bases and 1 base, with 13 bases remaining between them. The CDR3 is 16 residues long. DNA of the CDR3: TGCGCCAGCAGCTTGGATCTCCGGATGGGCCAAGAGACCCAGTACTTC. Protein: CASSLDLRMGQETQYF.

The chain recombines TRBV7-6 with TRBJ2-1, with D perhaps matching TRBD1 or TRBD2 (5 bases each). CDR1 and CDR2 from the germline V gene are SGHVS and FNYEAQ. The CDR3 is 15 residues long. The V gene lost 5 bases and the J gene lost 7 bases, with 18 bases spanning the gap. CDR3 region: CASSKEKWGINEQFF. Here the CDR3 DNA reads TGTGCCAGCAGCAAAGAAAAATGGGGGATTAATGAGCAGTTCTTC.

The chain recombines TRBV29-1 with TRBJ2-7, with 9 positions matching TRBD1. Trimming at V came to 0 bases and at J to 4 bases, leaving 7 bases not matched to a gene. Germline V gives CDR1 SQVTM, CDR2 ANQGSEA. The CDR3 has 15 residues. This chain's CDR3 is CSVEDRTGEAYEQYF. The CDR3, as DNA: TGCAGCGTTGAAGATCGGACAGGGGAGGCGTACGAGCAGTACTTC.

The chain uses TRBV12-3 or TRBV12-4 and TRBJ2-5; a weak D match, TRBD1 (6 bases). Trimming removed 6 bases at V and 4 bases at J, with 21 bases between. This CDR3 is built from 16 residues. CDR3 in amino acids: CASSDISLGRGETQYF. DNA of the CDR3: TGTGCCAGCAGCGATATATCCCTCGGCAGGGGAGAGACCCAGTACTTC.

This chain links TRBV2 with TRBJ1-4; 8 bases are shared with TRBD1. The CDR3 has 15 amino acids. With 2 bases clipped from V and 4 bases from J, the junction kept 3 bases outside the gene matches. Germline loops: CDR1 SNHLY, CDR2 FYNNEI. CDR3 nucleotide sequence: TGTGCCAGCAGTGAAATAGGACAGGGTAATGAAAAACTGTTTTTT. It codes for CASSEIGQGNEKLFF.